These 14 T cell receptor beta chains came from one sample sequenced in a study of T cell repertoires in cytomegalovirus infection. TCRdb reanalysed the reads using MiXCR and keeps one entry per CDR3 protein. The sample has about 360,000 distinct CDR3 sequences; approximately 18% are singletons. Sequencing used PBMCs. The receptor source for this set is a human donor in good health (CMV status not recorded). Some clones in this sample may be carry-over from other donors' samples.

This clonotype was seen more than once but under ten times. This chain joins TRBV5-4 and TRBJ2-1; D ambiguous. The V and J ends lost 6 bases and 5 bases respectively, with 12 bases between them. There are 13 residues in the CDR3. CDR1 and CDR2 from the germline V gene are SGHNT and YYREEE (reference sequence). This CDR3 reads CASTRIPNNEQFF. In nucleotides, the CDR3 is TGTGCCAGCACGAGGATCCCAAACAATGAGCAGTTCTTC.

This clonotype turned up a few times. The chain combines TRBV6-6 with TRBJ1-5, with D maybe TRBD1 (6 bases). The length of the CDR3 is 14 residues. Germline V CDR1 and CDR2: MNHNY, SVGAGI (reference sequence). The V end lost 0 bases, the J end lost 5 bases, and 8 bases lay between the germline ends. The CDR3 here is CASSYSGQYQPQHF. For the CDR3, the DNA is TGTGCCAGCAGTTACTCCGGACAGTATCAGCCCCAGCATTTT.

This clonotype has at least ten counts. This chain uses TRBV7-6 with TRBJ2-3; D possibly matches TRBD1 or TRBD2 (6 bases each). Trimming shortened V by 2 bases and J by 5 bases, and 17 bases separated the two germline ends. This CDR3 spans 16 amino acids. Germline loops: CDR1 SGHVS, CDR2 FNYEAQ. CDR3 sequence reads: CASSLRRRGAEDTQYF. CDR3 in DNA: TGTGCCAGCAGCTTAAGGCGGAGGGGGGCGGAAGATACGCAGTATTTT.

This clonotype has ten or more counts. The chain links TRBV7-6 to TRBJ2-5; D tentatively reads TRBD1 or TRBD2 (5 bases each). Germline CDR1 is SGHVS and CDR2 is FNYEAQ. The length of the CDR3 is 16 residues. The V gene lost 1 base and the J gene lost 5 bases, with 17 bases spanning the gap. CDR3 DNA: TGTGCCAGCAGCTTAGTACGGGACCCAGCAGCGGAGACCCAGTACTTC. Amino acids: CASSLVRDPAAETQYF.

The chain carries TRBV11-3 and TRBJ2-1; 15 nucleotides match TRBD2. There are 15 residues in the CDR3. The germline V gene encodes CDR1 SGHNT and CDR2 YENEEA. Trimming took 1 base from V and 10 from J; bases not matched to a gene: 2. DNA of the CDR3: TGTGCCAGCAGCTTAGGGACTAGCGGGAGGGGGGAGCAGTTCTTC. Encoded protein: CASSLGTSGRGEQFF.

V usage is TRBV6-1 and J usage is TRBJ2-5; tentatively, D is TRBD2 (5 bases). Trimming left V 1 base short and J 7 bases short, with 10 bases between. CDR3 length: 13 residues. CDR1 and CDR2 from the germline V gene are MNHNS and SASEGT. The CDR3 coding sequence is TGTGCCAGCAGTGAAGAGAGGGCGGCGACCCAGTACTTC. It yields the protein CASSEERAATQYF.

The table lists this clonotype with a few counts. V gene TRBV2 combines with J gene TRBJ2-1; TRBD2 aligns across 10 bases. Germline CDR1 and CDR2: SNHLY and FYNNEI. The CDR3 is 17 amino acids. With V trimmed by 0 bases and J by 5 bases, 7 bases remained unmatched. CDR3 DNA sequence: TGTGCCAGCAGTGAAGCGATACAGCGGGGGGGTAACAATGAGCAGTTCTTC. Translation gives CASSEAIQRGGNNEQFF.

This clonotype was seen repeatedly, ten times or more. In nucleotides, the CDR3 is TGTGCCACCAGCAGAGATGGTCAGCAAGGCTACACCTTC. Translating gives CATSRDGQQGYTF. The chain couples TRBV15 to TRBJ1-2; no definite D call. The CDR3 totals 13 residues. Germline V gene lookup returns CDR1 LNHNV and CDR2 YYDKDF (reference sequence). V was shortened by 0 bases and J by 8 bases, with 10 bases between the two germline ends. The whole variable domain, filled in from reference TRBV15 and TRBJ1-2, reads DAMVIQNPRYQVTQFGKPVTLSCSQTLNHNVMYWYQQKSSQAPKLLFHYYDKDFNNEADTPDNFQSRRPNTSFCFLDIRSPGLGDTAMYLCATSRDGQQGYTFGSGTRLTVV.

The gene calls are TRBV19 and TRBJ2-1; 9 bases are shared with TRBD1. The CDR3 covers 17 residues. The germline V gene has CDR1 LNHDA and CDR2 SQIVND (reference sequence). Trimming removed 3 bases from V and 3 bases from J; junction bases left unmatched: 9. CDR3 DNA sequence: TGTGCCAGTAGTATCCAACCCGGGACAGGGTTCTACAATGAGCAGTTCTTC. Amino acids: CASSIQPGTGFYNEQFF.

There are a few counts of this clonotype. The chain recombines TRBV28 with TRBJ1-3, with D maybe TRBD1 (5 bases). Germline CDR1 reads MDHEN; CDR2 reads SYDVKM. Trimming pared 4 bases from V and 3 bases from J, leaving 19 bases between. CDR3 length: 17 residues. CDR3 coding DNA: TGTGCCAGCAGTTACGGGGCGAGCCGGGCGTATGGAAACACCATATATTTT. Translation gives CASSYGASRAYGNTIYF.

Turning to this clonotype: This sequence may be a read error, since a much larger clone differs from it by one base. It is likely a read error, because the conserved phenylalanine at the end of the CDR3 is missing. The chain carries TRBV7-2 and TRBJ1-2, with D possibly being TRBD1 (6 bases). V gave up 4 bases and J gave up 4 bases, with 19 bases separating them. This CDR3 is 16 amino acids long. Germline-derived CDR1 and CDR2 are SGHTA and FQGNSA. CDR3 in amino acids: CASSSRGAAGGYGYTV. The CDR3, as DNA: TGTGCCAGCAGCTCTCGGGGGGCGGCCGGGGGCTATGGCTACACCGTC.

This clonotype came up many times. V is TRBV7-9 and J is TRBJ1-5, with TRBD1 matching 9 bases. V lost 1 base to trimming and J lost 1 base; unmatched junction nucleotides: 14. Germline V gives CDR1 SEHNR, CDR2 FQNEAQ (reference sequence). The CDR3 is made up of 20 amino acids. The CDR3 is CASSLGSGTGLGYSNQPQHF. The CDR3 DNA is TGTGCCAGCAGCTTAGGCTCCGGGACAGGGCTGGGGTACAGCAATCAGCCCCAGCATTTT.

The chain is built from TRBV5-1 and TRBJ1-2; no reliable D call. V shed 4 bases and J shed 4 bases, with 11 bases lying between them. The CDR3 contains 13 residues. Germline loops: CDR1 SGHRS, CDR2 YFSETQ. This CDR3 reads CASSPSWPYGYTF. DNA of the CDR3: TGCGCCAGCAGCCCGTCGTGGCCCTATGGCTACACCTTC.

J is TRBJ2-5 and V is TRBV14, with D uncertain. Trimming pared 6 bases from V and 5 bases from J, leaving 16 bases between. The germline CDR1 and CDR2 sequences are SGHDN and FVKESK. This CDR3 comprises 14 residues. The CDR3 loop is CASSPGPWMETQYF. Here the CDR3 DNA reads TGTGCCAGCAGTCCCGGGCCCTGGATGGAGACCCAGTACTTC.